The 2 T cell receptor beta chains reported below all come from one sample, sequenced in a study of identical twins. TCRdb ran MiXCR on the 5' RACE reads and lists one entry per CDR3 protein. The table shows about 690,000 distinct CDR3 sequences, with around 6% occurring only once. The specimen was naive T cells sorted from blood. The receptors derive from a man between 18 and 35 years old in good health.

The rearrangement links TRBV7-8 to TRBJ2-1, with D perhaps matching TRBD2 (5 bases). V lost 5 bases and J lost 13, with 27 bases in between. Looked up from germline, CDR1 is SGHVS and CDR2 is FQNEAQ. The CDR3 sequence is 16 residues long. CDR3 residues: CASSDPSVGAGWNQFF. The CDR3 coding sequence is TGTGCCAGCAGCGATCCCTCGGTGGGAGCCGGTTGGAATCAGTTCTTC.

This clonotype was found a few times. The chain uses TRBV6-2 or TRBV6-3 and TRBJ2-1; TRBD1 is a possible D gene (5 bases). This CDR3 contains 15 residues. The germline CDR1 and CDR2 sequences are MNHEY and SVGEGT. Trimming left V 2 bases short and J 6 bases short, with 14 bases between. The CDR3 DNA reads TGTGCCAGCAGTTACCTCCTCAGGGTACCCAATGAGCAGTTCTTC. The encoded protein is CASSYLLRVPNEQFF.